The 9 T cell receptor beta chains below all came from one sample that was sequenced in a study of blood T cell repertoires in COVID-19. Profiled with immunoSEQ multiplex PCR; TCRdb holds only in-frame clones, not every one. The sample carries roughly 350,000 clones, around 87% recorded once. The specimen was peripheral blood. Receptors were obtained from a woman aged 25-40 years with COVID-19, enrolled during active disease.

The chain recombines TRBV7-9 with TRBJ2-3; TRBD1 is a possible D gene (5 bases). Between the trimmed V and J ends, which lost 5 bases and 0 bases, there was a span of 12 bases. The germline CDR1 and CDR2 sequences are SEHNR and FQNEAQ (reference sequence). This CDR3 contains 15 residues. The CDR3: CASSARTSSTDTQYF. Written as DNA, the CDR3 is TGTGCCAGCAGCGCCAGGACATCTAGCACAGATACGCAGTATTTT.

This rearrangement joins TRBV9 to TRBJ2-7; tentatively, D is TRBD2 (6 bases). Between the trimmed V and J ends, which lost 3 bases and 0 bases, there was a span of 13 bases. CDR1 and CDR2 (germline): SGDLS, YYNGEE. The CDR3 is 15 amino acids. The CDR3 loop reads CASSAGRDFSYEQYF. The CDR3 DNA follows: TGTGCCAGCAGCGCCGGCCGGGACTTCTCCTACGAGCAGTACTTC.

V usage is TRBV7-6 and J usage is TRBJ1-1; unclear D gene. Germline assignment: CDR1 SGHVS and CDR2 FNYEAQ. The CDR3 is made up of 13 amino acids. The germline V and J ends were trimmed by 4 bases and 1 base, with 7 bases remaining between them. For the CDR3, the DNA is TGTGCCAGCAGCTCTGACTGGAACACTGAAGCTTTCTTT. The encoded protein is CASSSDWNTEAFF.

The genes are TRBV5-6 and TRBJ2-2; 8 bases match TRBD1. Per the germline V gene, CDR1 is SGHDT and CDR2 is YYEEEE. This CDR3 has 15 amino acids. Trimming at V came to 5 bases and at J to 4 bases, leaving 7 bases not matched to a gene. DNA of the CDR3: TGTGCCAGCAGGGTGACAGGGGTCACCACCGGGGAGCTGTTTTTT. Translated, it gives CASRVTGVTTGELFF. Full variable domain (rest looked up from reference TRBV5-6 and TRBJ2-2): DAGVTQSPTHLIKTRGQQVTLRCSPKSGHDTVSWYQQALGQGPQFIFQYYEEEERQRGNFPDRFSGHQFPNYSSELNVNALLLGDSALYLCASRVTGVTTGELFFGEGSRLTVL.

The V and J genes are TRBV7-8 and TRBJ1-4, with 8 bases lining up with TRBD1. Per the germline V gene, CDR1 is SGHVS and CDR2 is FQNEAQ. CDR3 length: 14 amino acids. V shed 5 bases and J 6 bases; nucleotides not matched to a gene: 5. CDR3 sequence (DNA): TGTGCCAGCAGCGACGGACAGGGATATGAAAAACTGTTTTTT. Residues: CASSDGQGYEKLFF.

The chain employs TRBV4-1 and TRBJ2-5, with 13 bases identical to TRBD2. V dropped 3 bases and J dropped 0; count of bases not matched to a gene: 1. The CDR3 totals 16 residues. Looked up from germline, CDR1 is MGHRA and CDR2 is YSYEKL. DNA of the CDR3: TGCGCCAGCAGCCATGGACTAGCGGGAGACCAAGAGACCCAGTACTTC. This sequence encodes CASSHGLAGDQETQYF.

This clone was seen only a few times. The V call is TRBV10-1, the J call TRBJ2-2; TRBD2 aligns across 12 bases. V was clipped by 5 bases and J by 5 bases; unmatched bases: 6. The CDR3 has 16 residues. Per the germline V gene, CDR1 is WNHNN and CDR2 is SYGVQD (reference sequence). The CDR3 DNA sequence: TGCGCCAGCAGTTTACTAGCGGGAGGTGATACCGGGGAGCTGTTTTTT. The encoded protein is CASSLLAGGDTGELFF.

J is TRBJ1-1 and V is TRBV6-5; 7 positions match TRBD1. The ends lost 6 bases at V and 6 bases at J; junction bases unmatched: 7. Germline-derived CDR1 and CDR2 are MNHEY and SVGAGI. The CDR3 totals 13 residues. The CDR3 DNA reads TGTGCCAGCAGAGACAGGGTAGGCGCTGAAGCTTTCTTT. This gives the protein CASRDRVGAEAFF.

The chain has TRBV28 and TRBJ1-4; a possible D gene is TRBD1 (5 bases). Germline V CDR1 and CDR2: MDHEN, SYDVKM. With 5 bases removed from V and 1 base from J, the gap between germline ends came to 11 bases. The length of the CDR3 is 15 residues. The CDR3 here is CASSRGGITNEKLFF. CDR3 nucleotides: TGTGCCAGCAGTCGGGGGGGGATAACTAATGAAAAACTGTTTTTT.